What follows are 16 T cell receptor beta chains derived from one specimen sequenced in a study of T cell changes during pregnancy in multiple sclerosis. Repertoires were generated with immunoSEQ multiplex PCR, while TCRdb's copy carries only in-frame clones and drops some. The sample yields some 50,000 clones, 90% seen once. The starting material was peripheral blood, obtained in the first trimester of pregnancy. The receptor source for this set is a female donor in good health, enrolled as a control in a pregnancy study.

This clone was detected only a few times. This chain's CDR3 is CASSIQGYGYTF. CDR3 nucleotides: TGTGCCAGCAGCATACAGGGCTATGGCTACACCTTC. This chain connects TRBV2 to TRBJ1-2; D possibly corresponds to TRBD1 (6 bases). The V and J ends lost 6 bases and 4 bases respectively, with 9 bases between them. Germline values: CDR1 SNHLY, CDR2 FYNNEI. This CDR3 is 12 amino acids long. The full variable domain, with the rest looked up from reference TRBV2 and TRBJ1-2, is EPEVTQTPSHQVTQMGQEVILRCVPISNHLYFYWYRQILGQKVEFLVSFYNNEISEKSEIFDDQFSVERPDGSNFTLKIRSTKLEDSAMYFCASSIQGYGYTFGSGTRLTVV.

This clone is a singleton in its sample. This chain connects TRBV5-1 to TRBJ1-3, with D perhaps matching TRBD1 (5 bases). Germline CDR1 is SGHRS and CDR2 is YFSETQ. CDR3 length equals 16 residues. The V gene lost 3 bases and the J gene lost 4 bases, with 17 bases spanning the gap. The CDR3 here is CASSWTGEGSGNTIYF. DNA of the CDR3: TGCGCCAGCAGCTGGACGGGGGAAGGGTCGGGAAACACCATATATTTT.

This chain connects TRBV19 to TRBJ2-5; TRBD1 agrees at 8 bases. V gave up 4 bases and J gave up 4 bases; unmatched junction bases: 8. CDR1 is LNHDA and CDR2 is SQIVND in the germline V gene (reference sequence). This CDR3 has 15 amino acids. The DNA for the CDR3 is TGTGCCAGTAGTAGTGGACAGGGTGGAGGAGAGACCCAGTACTTC. It encodes CASSSGQGGGETQYF.

Written as DNA, the CDR3 is TGTGCCAGCAGCTGGGACAGGGGCGCTGAAGCTTTCTTT. Amino acid sequence: CASSWDRGAEAFF. The chain recombines TRBV5-4 with TRBJ1-1; 10 bases are a match to TRBD1. V trimming: 3 bases; J trimming: 6 bases; junction bases outside the gene matches: 2. Germline CDR1 and CDR2: SGHNT and YYREEE (reference sequence). The CDR3 loop spans 13 amino acids.

Comment on this clone: Other DNA sequences in this specimen translate into the identical CDR3. This sequence joins TRBV9 and TRBJ1-5; 8 bases line up with TRBD1. The CDR3 runs 14 residues. V dropped 3 bases and J dropped 7; count of bases not matched to a gene: 6. Germline CDR1 reads SGDLS; CDR2 reads YYNGEE. Written as DNA, the CDR3 is TGTGCCAGCAGCGCCGGACAGGGAGGACAGCCCCAGCATTTT. It specifies CASSAGQGGQPQHF.

The chain uses TRBV5-1 and TRBJ2-5; the match to TRBD2 covers 11 bases. The CDR3 is made up of 17 amino acids. The germline V gene has CDR1 SGHRS and CDR2 YFSETQ. V lost 4 bases and J lost 4; bases outside the gene matches: 12. The CDR3 DNA is TGCGCCAGCAGCCGAGGAGTAGCGGGGGGGCCCAGAGAGACCCAGTACTTC. Its translation is CASSRGVAGGPRETQYF. Complete variable domain (other parts from reference TRBV5-1 and TRBJ2-5): KAGVTQTPRYLIKTRGQQVTLSCSPISGHRSVSWYQQTPGQGLQFLFEYFSETQRNKGNFPGRFSGRQFSNSRSEMNVSTLELGDSALYLCASSRGVAGGPRETQYFGPGTRLLVL.

The CDR3 DNA reads as TGTGCCAGCAGCTCCTCAACTAGCGGGTCCTACGAGCAGTACTTC. Its protein is CASSSSTSGSYEQYF. The chain links TRBV5-6 to TRBJ2-7, with 9 bases aligning to TRBD2. This CDR3 has 15 amino acids. The V segment lost 3 bases and the J segment 1 base; nucleotides outside the gene matches: 5. Per germline, CDR1 SGHDT and CDR2 YYEEEE. Full variable domain (rest looked up from reference TRBV5-6 and TRBJ2-7): DAGVTQSPTHLIKTRGQQVTLRCSPKSGHDTVSWYQQALGQGPQFIFQYYEEEERQRGNFPDRFSGHQFPNYSSELNVNALLLGDSALYLCASSSSTSGSYEQYFGPGTRLTVT.

J is TRBJ2-7 and V is TRBV30; unclear D gene. V lost 7 bases, J lost 0 bases, and 7 bases lay in between. The CDR3 contains 11 residues. In germline, CDR1 is GTSNPN, CDR2 SVGIG (reference sequence). CDR3: CAYSNSYEQYF. The CDR3 DNA is TGTGCCTACAGTAACTCCTACGAGCAGTACTTC. The full variable domain, its missing parts supplied by reference TRBV30 and TRBJ2-7, is SQTIHQWPATLVQPVGSPLSLECTVEGTSNPNLYWYRQAAGRGLQLLFYSVGIGQISSEVPQNLSASRPQDRQFILSSKKLLLSDSGFYLCAYSNSYEQYFGPGTRLTVT.

V is TRBV27 and J is TRBJ2-7; 8 bases are shared with TRBD1. The junction had 5 bases not matched to a gene; V was cut back by 6 bases and J by 4 bases. Germline V gene lookup returns CDR1 MNHEY and CDR2 SMNVEV (reference sequence). CDR3 size: 13 residues. This CDR3 is CASSLRDRYEQYF. The CDR3 bases are TGTGCCAGCAGCCTTCGGGACAGGTACGAGCAGTACTTC.

V is TRBV5-4 and J is TRBJ2-1; 10 bases match TRBD2. Germline V gives CDR1 SGHNT, CDR2 YYREEE (reference sequence). Trimming removed 4 bases from V and 4 bases from J; junction bases left unmatched: 8. The CDR3 spans 16 residues. The CDR3, as DNA: TGTGCCAGCAGCGCGGGCTGGACTAGCGGTTACAATGAGCAGTTCTTC. Translated, it gives CASSAGWTSGYNEQFF.

This sequence joins TRBV6-1 and TRBJ2-7; perhaps TRBD2 as D (6 bases). This CDR3 spans 14 amino acids. Germline assignment: CDR1 MNHNS and CDR2 SASEGT. V was clipped by 8 bases and J by 2 bases, with 16 bases between them. CDR3 bases: TGTGCCAGCCATCTTAGCGGTTTGACCTACGAGCAGTACTTC. It yields the protein CASHLSGLTYEQYF.

The V call is TRBV27, the J call TRBJ2-5; 8 bases align to TRBD1. The CDR3 is 14 residues long. The V gene end was trimmed by 5 bases and the J gene end by 5 bases; junction bases not matched to a gene: 7. Germline-derived CDR1 and CDR2 are MNHEY and SMNVEV (reference sequence). CDR3 nucleotides: TGTGCCAGCAGTCCCCGGACAGGGATGGAGACCCAGTACTTC. Residues: CASSPRTGMETQYF.

The rearrangement joins TRBV23-1 to TRBJ2-7, with 9 bases identical to TRBD1. Being an ORF, TRBV23-1 has a function that is uncertain. Trimming took 0 bases from V and 2 from J; bases not matched to a gene: 8. CDR3 length equals 17 residues. CDR3 in DNA: TGCGCCAGCAGTCAATCTAACCCCGGGACAGGGACCTACGAGCAGTACTTC. The encoded protein is CASSQSNPGTGTYEQYF.

The chain links TRBV19 to TRBJ2-3, with TRBD1 identical over 7 bases. The V gene's germline CDR1 is LNHDA and CDR2 SQIVND (reference sequence). The junction had 3 bases not matched to a gene; V was cut back by 6 bases and J by 3 bases. This CDR3 has 13 residues. The CDR3 DNA reads as TGTGCCAGTAGAAAGGGGGCAACAGATACGCAGTATTTT. Encoded protein: CASRKGATDTQYF.

The chain combines TRBV18 with TRBJ2-5; TRBD2 might be the D (6 bases). The CDR3 is 15 amino acids. Trimming took 3 bases from V and 4 from J, leaving 15 bases between them. Germline assignment: CDR1 KGHSH and CDR2 LQKENI. The CDR3 DNA sequence: TGTGCCAGCTCACCCTCCAATAGGGGAGGAGAGACCCAGTACTTC. It is translated as CASSPSNRGGETQYF. Drawing the rest from reference TRBV18 and TRBJ2-5, the complete variable domain is NAGVMQNPRHLVRRRGQEARLRCSPMKGHSHVYWYRQLPEEGLKFMVYLQKENIIDESGMPKERFSAEFPKEGPSILRIQQVVRGDSAAYFCASSPSNRGGETQYFGPGTRLLVL.

V and J are TRBV19 and TRBJ2-1; 8 bases match TRBD1. The V gene's germline CDR1 is LNHDA and CDR2 SQIVND (reference sequence). The CDR3 is 16 residues long. V dropped 5 bases and J dropped 6; count of bases not matched to a gene: 12. The CDR3: CASSPRGLGVVNEQFF. As DNA, the CDR3 is TGTGCCAGTAGTCCCAGGGGGCTAGGGGTTGTCAATGAGCAGTTCTTC. Filled out from reference TRBV19 and TRBJ2-1, the complete variable domain reads DGGITQSPKYLFRKEGQNVTLSCEQNLNHDAMYWYRQDPGQGLRLIYYSQIVNDFQKGDIAEGYSVSREKKESFPLTVTSAQKNPTAFYLCASSPRGLGVVNEQFFGPGTRLTVL.